The entry below gives a single T cell receptor (beta chain) sequence along with its context. Looked up from germline, CDR1 is MNHEY and CDR2 is SMNVEV (reference sequence). The CDR3 is 14 amino acids. The V and J ends lost 0 bases and 6 bases, in that order; junction bases with no gene match: 5. This sample was taken from a study of T cell changes during pregnancy in multiple sclerosis. Assay used: immunoSEQ multiplex PCR; TCRdb lists only in-frame clones, some missing. The sample contains 100,000 or so clones, approximately 90% of which appear only once. This TCR was sampled from a female donor with multiple sclerosis, enrolled in a pregnancy study. This chain links TRBV27 with TRBJ2-7, with 7 bases matching TRBD1. Sequenced here: peripheral blood, sampled in the second trimester of pregnancy. The DNA for the CDR3 is TGTGCCAGCAGTTTATCGAGGGGGCGGTCCGAGCAGTACTTC. Translation: CASSLSRGRSEQYF.